The TCR beta chain under discussion was sequenced for a study of blood T cells in healthy people across ages. General study results and limits: The study found more naive CD4+ cells and higher diversity in long-lived than aged donors. The study regarded diversity estimates from one million T cells as underestimates. Measured against age, TCR beta diversity per million T cells decreased in a roughly linear manner.

Through a sample-barcoded 5' primer and a J-beta primer mix, a second PCR was run for roughly 6 to 11 cycles. TCRdb processed the 5' RACE reads anew with MiXCR; each CDR3 protein has one entry. Here the sample spans under 2,000,000 distinct CDR3 sequences, about 50% being singletons. Points on this clonotype: Antigen unknown.

Germline V gives CDR1 SGHAT, CDR2 FQNNGV. V was clipped by 5 bases and J by 3 bases; unmatched bases: 14. CDR3 length: 19 residues. This clonotype was obtained from a middle-aged woman in good health. Sequenced sample: blood. The chain uses TRBV11-2 and TRBJ2-1, with 12 bases aligning to TRBD2. CDR3 DNA sequence: TGTGCCAGCAGCCGCCCGGCTAGCGGGGGGGCCAATTACTACAATGAGCAGTTCTTC. Its protein product is CASSRPASGGANYYNEQFF.